Included here is one TCR beta chain sequence, with context. The sample is drawn from a study of PD-1 blockade in classical Hodgkin lymphoma. Each patient relapsed following autologous stem cell transplantation, and prior brentuximab vedotin exposure differed. Generated by immunoSEQ multiplex PCR, the TCRdb table keeps only in-frame clones and is missing some. The table shows some 41,000 clones, with 70% to 90% occurring only once. Per the germline V gene, CDR1 is LGHNA and CDR2 is YNFKEQ. After removal of 4 bases from V and 6 bases from J, the junction contained 10 bases not matched to a gene. CDR3 length: 16 amino acids.

The clonotype comes from a human donor with classical Hodgkin lymphoma. Sequenced here: peripheral blood mononuclear cells (PBMCs), sampled before the second cycle of nivolumab. V gene TRBV4-2 combines with J gene TRBJ2-1; TRBD1 matches at 9 bases. CDR3: CASSRTGQGMGNEQFF. CDR3 nucleotides: TGTGCCAGCAGCCGCACGGGACAGGGCATGGGCAATGAGCAGTTCTTC.